This T cell receptor (beta chain) derives from a study of cytomegalovirus exposure and HLA in healthy donors. Study outcomes and limitations: A later analysis reported that several of the most significant clusters appeared to be linked to common viral pathogens, among them Epstein-Barr virus.

The PCR ran on 60 Vbeta and 13 Jbeta primers. Sequenced by immunoSEQ multiplex PCR; TCRdb stores in-frame clones only, minus some. This table holds roughly 98,000 clones, about 70% found once. V dropped 5 bases and J dropped 8 bases, with 18 bases sitting between them. The germline V gene has CDR1 SGHVS and CDR2 FNYEAQ. The CDR3 covers 14 residues. A word on this clone: Its cognate antigen is unknown.

The chain recombines TRBV7-6 with TRBJ1-2; D is unresolved. Sequencing was performed on PBMCs. The TCR sequence derives from a woman aged 70-85 years in good health and CMV-seropositive. The CDR3 sequence: CASSPRVEFSGYTF. Written as DNA, the CDR3 is TGTGCCAGCAGCCCGAGGGTCGAATTTAGCGGCTACACCTTC.